This TCR beta chain was identified during a study of shared clonotypes between healthy human individuals. Donors comprised only Caucasian adults living in Nashville, Tennessee. Splitting the CD4+ cells yielded a CD45RA+ naive subset and a CD45RA-negative memory subset. V was clipped by 0 bases and J by 1 base, with 12 bases between them. The CDR3 length is 16 residues. Per the germline V gene, CDR1 is MNHNS and CDR2 is SASEGT. Authors' methods: ImmunoSEQ output held junction-only sequences without quality scores, so filtering differed. The assay was immunoSEQ multiplex PCR, and TCRdb's table has in-frame clones only and misses some. That table gives V, J and clone size, and the DNA gave D and trimming. The table includes about 2 million clones, roughly 96% detected once.

The TCR sequence derives from a man aged 18 to 29 in good health. V is TRBV6-1 and J is TRBJ1-1; D remains ambiguous. The source material was naive CD4+ T cells sorted from blood. Indicated subset: CD45RA+ positively selected. The CDR3 DNA is TGTGCCAGCAGTGAAGCGCAACTGCTCCCGAACACTGAAGCTTTCTTT. This gives the protein CASSEAQLLPNTEAFF.